This record looks at one T cell receptor beta chain sequence and its context. Germline V gene data show CDR1 as KGHSH and CDR2 as LQKENI. With 4 bases removed from V and 5 bases from J, the gap between germline ends came to 15 bases. CDR3 length: 14 amino acids. This entry belongs to a study of control samples from healthy donors and cancer patients. The table came from immunoSEQ multiplex PCR; TCRdb's copy has only in-frame clones and leaves some out. The profile shows 75,000 to 100,000 clones, around nine tenths of them singletons. The material sequenced was blood. The chain uses TRBV18 and TRBJ2-7; D may be TRBD2 (6 bases). The clonotype comes from a human donor in good health. The donor label of this sample is uncertain. CDR3 in DNA: TGTGCCAGCTCACTCAACTCGGGGAGGAACGAGCAGTACGTC. Translated, it gives CASSLNSGRNEQYV.